The clone carrying this TCR beta chain was counted at least ten times. The data derive from a study of T-cell reconstitution after alpha-beta-depleted transplantation in children. Germline CDR1 and CDR2: MGHRA and YSYEKL. With 7 bases clipped from V and 9 bases from J, the junction kept 17 bases outside the gene matches. The CDR3 loop spans 16 amino acids. Molecular barcoding with unique molecular identifiers was used for the TCRbeta library. TCRdb ran MiXCR on the PCR reads and lists one entry per CDR3 protein. The sample includes around 240,000 distinct CDR3 sequences, approximately 9.9% seen only once; the top ten take about 5.4%.

The TCR sequence derives from a human donor who donated a stem cell graft to a child with SCID. The V and J genes are TRBV4-1 and TRBJ2-1; 8 bases map to TRBD1. The material was PBMCs from the stem cell graft donor, obtained from the stem cell graft. CDR3 in DNA: TGCGCCAGCACCACAGGGGAGGACAGGGTTTCAGGTGAGCAGTTCTTC. As protein: CASTTGEDRVSGEQFF.